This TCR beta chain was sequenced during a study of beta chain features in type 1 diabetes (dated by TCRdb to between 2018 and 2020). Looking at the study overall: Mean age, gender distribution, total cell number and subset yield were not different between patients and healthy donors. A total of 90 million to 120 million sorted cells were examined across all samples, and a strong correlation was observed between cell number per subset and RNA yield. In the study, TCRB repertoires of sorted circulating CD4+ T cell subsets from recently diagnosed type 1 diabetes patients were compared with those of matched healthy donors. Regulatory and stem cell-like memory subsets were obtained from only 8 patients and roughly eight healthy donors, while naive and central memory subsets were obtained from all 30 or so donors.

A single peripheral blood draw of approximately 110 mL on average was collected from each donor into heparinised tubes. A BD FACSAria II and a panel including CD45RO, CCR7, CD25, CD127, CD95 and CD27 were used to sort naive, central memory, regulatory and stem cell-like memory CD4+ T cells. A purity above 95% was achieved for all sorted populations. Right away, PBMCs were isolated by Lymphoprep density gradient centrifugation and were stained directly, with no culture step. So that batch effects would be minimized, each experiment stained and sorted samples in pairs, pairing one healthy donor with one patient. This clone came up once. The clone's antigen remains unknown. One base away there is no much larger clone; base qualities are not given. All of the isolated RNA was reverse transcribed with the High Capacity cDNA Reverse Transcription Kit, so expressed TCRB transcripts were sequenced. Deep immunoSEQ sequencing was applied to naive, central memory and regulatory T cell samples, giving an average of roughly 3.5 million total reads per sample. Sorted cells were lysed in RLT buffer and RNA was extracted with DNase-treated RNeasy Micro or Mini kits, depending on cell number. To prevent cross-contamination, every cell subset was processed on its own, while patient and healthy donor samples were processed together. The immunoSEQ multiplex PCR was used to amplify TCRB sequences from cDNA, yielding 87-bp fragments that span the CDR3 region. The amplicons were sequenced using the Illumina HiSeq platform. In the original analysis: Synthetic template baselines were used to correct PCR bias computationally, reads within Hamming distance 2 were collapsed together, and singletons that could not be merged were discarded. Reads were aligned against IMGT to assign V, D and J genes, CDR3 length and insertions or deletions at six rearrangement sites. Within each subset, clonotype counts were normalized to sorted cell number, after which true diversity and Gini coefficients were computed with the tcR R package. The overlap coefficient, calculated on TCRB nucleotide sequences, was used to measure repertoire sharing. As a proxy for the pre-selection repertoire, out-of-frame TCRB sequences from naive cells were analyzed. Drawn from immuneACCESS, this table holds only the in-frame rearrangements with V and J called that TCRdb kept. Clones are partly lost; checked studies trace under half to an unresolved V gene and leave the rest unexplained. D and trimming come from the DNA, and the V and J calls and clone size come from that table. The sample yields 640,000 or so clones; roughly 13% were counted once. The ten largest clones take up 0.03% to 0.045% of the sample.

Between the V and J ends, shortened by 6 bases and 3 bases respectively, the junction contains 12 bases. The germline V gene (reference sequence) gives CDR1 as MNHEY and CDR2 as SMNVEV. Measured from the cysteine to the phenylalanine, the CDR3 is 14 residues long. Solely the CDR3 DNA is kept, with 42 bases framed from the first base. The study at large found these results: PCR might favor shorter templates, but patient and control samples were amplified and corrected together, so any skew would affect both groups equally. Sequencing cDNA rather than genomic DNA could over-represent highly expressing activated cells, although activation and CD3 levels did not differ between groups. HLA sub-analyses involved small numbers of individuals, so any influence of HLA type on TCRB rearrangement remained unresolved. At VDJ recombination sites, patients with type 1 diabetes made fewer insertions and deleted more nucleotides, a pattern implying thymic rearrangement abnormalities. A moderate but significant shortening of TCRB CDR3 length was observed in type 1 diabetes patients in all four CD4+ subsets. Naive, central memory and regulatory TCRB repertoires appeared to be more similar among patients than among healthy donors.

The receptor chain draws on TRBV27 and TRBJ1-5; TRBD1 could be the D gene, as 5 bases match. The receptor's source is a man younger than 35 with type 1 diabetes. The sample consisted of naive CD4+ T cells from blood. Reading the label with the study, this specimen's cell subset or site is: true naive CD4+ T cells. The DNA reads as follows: TGTGCCAGCAGCCCCCGACAGAACAATCAGCCCCAGCATTTT. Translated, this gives CASSPRQNNQPQHF.